Shown below are 16 T cell receptor beta chains from a single sample sequenced in a study of T cell responses to AZD1222 COVID-19 vaccine (dated by TCRdb to 2020 to 2023). The time point tag for this specimen amounts to: about 28 days (+/-7) after the second vaccine dose. Library preparation used the immunoSEQ multiplex PCR assay. The table was pulled from immuneACCESS by TCRdb, which kept in-frame rearrangements only. Such tables lose some clones; where checked, under half of the loss comes from unresolved V genes, and the rest has no known cause. The sample data list about 270,000 clones, and roughly 93% of these were observed just once. The ten largest clones capture 0.55% of the sample. The material sequenced was peripheral blood, taken 28 days after the second AZD1222 dose. All receptors come from an adult who received the AZD1222 COVID-19 vaccine.

This clone was seen just once. V is TRBV27 and J is TRBJ2-3; D remains unclear. The germline V and J ends were trimmed by 8 bases and 6 bases, with 18 bases remaining between them. The CDR3 contains 14 residues. The germline V gene encodes CDR1 MNHEY and CDR2 SMNVEV (reference sequence). Here the CDR3 DNA reads TGTGCCAGCGTCACCCGGAGCCCCGAGGATACGCAGTATTTT. Protein: CASVTRSPEDTQYF.

This rearrangement joins TRBV5-1 to TRBJ2-2; 7 bases align to TRBD2. The CDR3 has 15 amino acids. The J segment lost 5 bases and the V segment lost 0 bases, leaving 4 bases of the junction unmatched. The V gene's germline CDR1 is SGHRS and CDR2 YFSETQ. CDR3 DNA: TGCGCCAGCAGCTTGGCCCCGGGGGGTACCGGGGAGCTGTTTTTT. Translation gives CASSLAPGGTGELFF.

The rearrangement links TRBV29-1 to TRBJ1-1; no definite D call. The CDR3 sequence is 11 residues long. The V end lost 7 bases, the J end lost 0 bases, and 6 bases lay between the germline ends. The germline CDR1 and CDR2 sequences are SQVTM and ANQGSEA. The CDR3 is CSGIMNTEAFF. CDR3 nucleotides: TGCAGCGGTATCATGAACACTGAAGCTTTCTTT.

This chain links TRBV12-3 or TRBV12-4 with TRBJ2-7; D ambiguous. Trimming took 1 base from V and 10 from J, leaving 8 bases between them. The length of the CDR3 is 11 residues. The CDR3 reads CASSLGPAQYF. CDR3 nucleotides: TGTGCCAGCAGTTTAGGGCCTGCTCAGTACTTC.

The chain joins TRBV29-1 to TRBJ2-5, with TRBD1 identical over 10 bases. There are 15 residues in the CDR3. Germline loops: CDR1 SQVTM, CDR2 ANQGSEA. The trim removed 6 bases at V and 4 bases at J, leaving 11 bases unmatched. The CDR3 here is CSVTPGTGAGETQYF. The CDR3 region has the DNA TGCAGCGTGACCCCCGGGACAGGGGCCGGAGAGACCCAGTACTTC.

With regard to this clone: The junction does not match germline at one end; this may be a read error. This sequence joins TRBV5-4 and TRBJ2-2; 7 positions agree with TRBD2. From germline, CDR1 is SGHNT and CDR2 YYREEE (reference sequence). The CDR3 is 16 residues long. Written as DNA, the CDR3 is TGTGCCAGCAGTTTGGCGGGCGGGGGAGGCACCGGGGAGCTGTTTTTT. Translated: CASSLAGGGGTGELFF. The full variable domain, its missing parts supplied by reference TRBV5-4 and TRBJ2-2, is ETGVTQSPTHLIKTRGQQVTLRCSSQSGHNTVSWYQQALGQGPQFIFQYYREEENGRGNFPPRFSGLQFPNYSSELNVNALELDDSALYLCASSLAGGGGTGELFFGEGSRLTVL.

The rearrangement joins TRBV10-1 to TRBJ2-1; the D gene could be TRBD1 or TRBD2 (7 bases each). The germline V and J ends were trimmed by 0 bases and 2 bases, with 11 bases remaining between them. There are 16 residues in the CDR3. Germline CDR1 reads WNHNN; CDR2 reads SYGVQD (reference sequence). The CDR3 DNA is TGCGCCAGCAGTGAGTCGCCAGGGGGGGCCTACAATGAGCAGTTCTTC. Residues: CASSESPGGAYNEQFF.

V gene TRBV7-2 combines with J gene TRBJ2-1; D is uncertain. The CDR3 runs 14 residues. The V gene lost 2 bases and the J gene lost 5 bases, with 10 bases spanning the gap. The germline gives CDR1 SGHTA, CDR2 FQGNSA. CDR3 sequence reads: CASSLTRANNEQFF. The CDR3 DNA sequence: TGTGCCAGCAGCTTAACCCGGGCAAACAATGAGCAGTTCTTC.

In this sample, this clone turned up once. The V call is TRBV27, the J call TRBJ2-7, with 10 bases identical to TRBD2. The junction had 7 bases not matched to a gene; V was cut back by 6 bases and J by 2 bases. This CDR3 has 15 amino acids. CDR1 MNHEY and CDR2 SMNVEV come from the germline V gene (reference sequence). CDR3 DNA: TGTGCCAGCAGCCTTGCGCTAGCGGGGGCCTACGAGCAGTACTTC. Residues: CASSLALAGAYEQYF.

V and J are TRBV7-8 and TRBJ1-2, with D possibly being TRBD1 (5 bases). Trimming cost V 4 bases and J 2 bases, with 14 bases left between them. Looked up from germline, CDR1 is SGHVS and CDR2 is FQNEAQ. The CDR3 covers 15 residues. In DNA, the CDR3 is TGTGCCAGCAGCTCTAAAGCAGGGTGGAACTATGGCTACACCTTC. Translation gives CASSSKAGWNYGYTF. Supplemented by reference TRBV7-8 and TRBJ1-2, the full variable domain reads GAGVSQSPRYKVAKRGQDVALRCDPISGHVSLFWYQQALGQGPEFLTYFQNEAQLDKSGLPSDRFFAERPEGSVSTLKIQRTQQEDSAVYLCASSSKAGWNYGYTFGSGTRLTVV.

The rearrangement uses TRBV3-1 (or the pseudogene TRBV3-2) and TRBJ2-3; D not resolved. In germline, CDR1 is LGHDT, CDR2 YNNKEL (reference sequence). V was clipped by 4 bases and J by 6 bases, with 14 bases between them. The CDR3 sequence is 14 residues long. DNA for the CDR3: TGTGCCAGCAGCCGCACAGACTCGGCGGATACGCAGTATTTT. It encodes CASSRTDSADTQYF.

The rearrangement joins TRBV28 to TRBJ2-1, with TRBD2 matching 14 bases. This CDR3 comprises 17 residues. In germline, CDR1 is MDHEN, CDR2 SYDVKM. J was trimmed by 10 bases and V by 7 bases; bases with no gene match: 15. The CDR3 nucleotides are TGTGCCAGCACCGATATTACCGGGACTAGCGGGAGCGAAGAGCAGTTCTTC. Its protein is CASTDITGTSGSEEQFF.

V is TRBV10-3 and J is TRBJ2-1; D gene uncertain. The length of the CDR3 is 15 residues. V gave up 2 bases and J gave up 3 bases, with 11 bases separating them. Germline V lookup: CDR1 ENHRY, CDR2 SYGVKD. This CDR3 is CAISERGFSYNEQFF. In DNA, the CDR3 is TGTGCCATCAGTGAGCGAGGTTTTAGCTACAATGAGCAGTTCTTC.

The chain couples TRBV27 to TRBJ1-5; 7 bases fit TRBD1. The CDR3 contains 16 residues. Germline CDR1 reads MNHEY; CDR2 reads SMNVEV (reference sequence). Trimming cost V 4 bases and J 9 bases; bases outside gene matches: 15. The CDR3 sequence is CASSYRDRGTFGPQHF. The CDR3 nucleotides are TGTGCCAGCAGTTATCGGGACAGAGGGACTTTTGGGCCCCAGCATTTT.

The rearrangement uses TRBV2 and TRBJ2-5; D is perhaps TRBD1 (5 bases). The CDR3 extends over 14 amino acids. The V gene lost 3 bases and the J gene lost 3 bases, with 11 bases spanning the gap. Looked up from germline, CDR1 is SNHLY and CDR2 is FYNNEI. The CDR3 DNA is TGTGCCAGCAGTGAGGGTCCGACAGAAGAGACCCAGTACTTC. Its translation is CASSEGPTEETQYF.

The chain employs TRBV15 and TRBJ1-2; tentatively, D is TRBD1 (6 bases). V lost 5 bases and J 13 bases, leaving 23 bases between the germline ends. CDR1 is LNHNV, CDR2 YYDKDF, per germline (reference sequence). The CDR3 runs to 14 residues. The CDR3 protein is CATSRAPGGALSTF. In nucleotides, the CDR3 is TGTGCCACCAGCCGGGCCCCGGGGGGGGCGCTTAGCACCTTC. Looking up the rest from reference TRBV15 and TRBJ1-2 gives the full variable domain: DAMVIQNPRYQVTQFGKPVTLSCSQTLNHNVMYWYQQKSSQAPKLLFHYYDKDFNNEADTPDNFQSRRPNTSFCFLDIRSPGLGDTAMYLCATSRAPGGALSTFGSGTRLTVV.